The rows below give T cell receptor beta chains drawn from one sample of a study of response to subunit inactivated influenza vaccine. One entry per CDR3 protein results from TCRdb running MiXCR on the RT-PCR reads. Altogether over 400,000 distinct CDR3 sequences are present, 11% being singletons, with the ten largest covering more than 10%. The specimen was PBMCs from blood, collected about 40 days after vaccination. Receptor source: a man over 45 who received an inactivated influenza vaccine. Both conserved end residues are trimmed from each CDR3.

V gene,J gene,CDR3 protein
TRBV5-1,TRBJ2-1,ASSLEASGRSSEQF
TRBV11-2,TRBJ2-5,ASSLDTIRETQY
TRBV7-9,TRBJ2-5,ASSSTLLRQETQY
TRBV4-3,TRBJ2-7,ASSQVAGLAEEQY
TRBV20-1,TRBJ2-1,SAPWSGAYNEQF
TRBV11-2,TRBJ2-1,ASSDLAGGPLVDEQF
TRBV11-1,TRBJ2-3,ASSLGGTGLRRDTQY
TRBV5-1,TRBJ2-7,ASSSTSGSHEQY
TRBV6-5,TRBJ2-1,ASSYSGQGNEQF
TRBV7-2,TRBJ1-1,ASSFKMNTEAF
TRBV10-3,TRBJ1-1,AISRTGNTEAF
TRBV5-1,TRBJ2-7,ASTPGQGFDEQY
TRBV10-3,TRBJ2-7,AISESSGAYEQY
TRBV11-1,TRBJ2-5,ASSVRARQETEY
TRBV9,TRBJ2-1,ASSVARVGNEQF
TRBV13,TRBJ2-3,ASSSGRGNSTDTQY
TRBV5-1,TRBJ2-3,ASSLAASTDTQY
TRBV12-3/TRBV12-4,TRBJ2-1,ASSSGLPGSDEQF
TRBV20-1,TRBJ2-7,SASRPGLASEQY
TRBV12-3/TRBV12-4,TRBJ1-5,ASSLASGQLSNQPQH
TRBV20-1,TRBJ1-5,SASGGQINQPQH
TRBV7-2,TRBJ2-6,ASERGSFGANVLT
TRBV5-6,TRBJ1-3,ASSSGTAGNTIY
TRBV5-6,TRBJ2-7,ASSLHGRYEQY
TRBV23-1,TRBJ1-1,ASRGMGTEAF
TRBV6-2/TRBV6-3,TRBJ2-7,ASSYPSYEQY
TRBV27,TRBJ2-7,ASSLSGYWVYEQY
TRBV2,TRBJ2-1,ASSLLNLYNEQF
TRBV12-3/TRBV12-4,TRBJ1-1,ASRSNQGLNTEAF
TRBV10-3,TRBJ2-7,AISVGQGTYEHY
TRBV12-3/TRBV12-4,TRBJ1-6,ASSLEGLSSYNSPLH
TRBV5-1,TRBJ2-7,ASSIGLAEYYEQY
TRBV4-3,TRBJ2-2,ASSQVAGEYTGELF
TRBV5-6,TRBJ2-7,ASSLVASGTYEQY
TRBV11-1,TRBJ1-6,ASSHGQGANSPLH
TRBV11-2,TRBJ1-2,ASSLGTNPFYGYT
TRBV5-1,TRBJ2-1,ASSLVAGESYNEQF
TRBV6-5,TRBJ2-5,ASSYAGPQETQY
TRBV4-1,TRBJ2-7,ASSQGSGAGTYEQY
TRBV18,TRBJ2-5,ASSPSTRETQY
TRBV20-1,TRBJ1-2,SARETGGYGYT
TRBV6-4,TRBJ1-6,ASSADRGPGSPLH
TRBV29-1,TRBJ2-1,SVVERETFTGEQF